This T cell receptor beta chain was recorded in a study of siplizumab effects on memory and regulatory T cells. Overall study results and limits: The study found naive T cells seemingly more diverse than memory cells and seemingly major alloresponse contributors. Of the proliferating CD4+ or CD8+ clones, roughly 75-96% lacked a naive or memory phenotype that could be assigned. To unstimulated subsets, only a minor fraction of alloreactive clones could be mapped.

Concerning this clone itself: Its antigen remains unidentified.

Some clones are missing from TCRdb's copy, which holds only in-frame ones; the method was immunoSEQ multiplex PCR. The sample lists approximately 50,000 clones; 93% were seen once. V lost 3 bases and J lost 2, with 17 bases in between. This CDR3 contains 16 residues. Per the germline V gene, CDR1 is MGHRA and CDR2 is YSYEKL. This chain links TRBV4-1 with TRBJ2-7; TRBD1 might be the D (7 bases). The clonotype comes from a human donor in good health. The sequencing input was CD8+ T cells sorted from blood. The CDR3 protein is CASSQGGADRTYEQYF. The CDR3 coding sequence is TGCGCCAGCAGCCAGGGGGGAGCGGACAGGACCTACGAGCAGTACTTC.